The 20 T cell receptor beta chains below were found in one sample sequenced in a study of blood T cell repertoires in COVID-19. Sequencing used immunoSEQ multiplex PCR; TCRdb keeps in-frame clones, though not all of them. Among over 80,000 clones listed, 70% to 90% were seen once. Sequenced: peripheral blood. All receptors derive from a woman aged 80 or over with acute or convalescent COVID-19.

The chain joins TRBV29-1 to TRBJ1-1, with 7 bases matching TRBD1. CDR3 size: 12 residues. CDR1 is SQVTM, CDR2 ANQGSEA, per germline. V was clipped by 7 bases and J by 7 bases; unmatched bases: 9. The CDR3 region is CSASTGLLEAFF. CDR3 bases: TGCAGCGCCTCGACAGGGCTCCTTGAAGCTTTCTTT.

V gene TRBV30 combines with J gene TRBJ2-3, with TRBD2 identical over 8 bases. Germline trimming cut 8 bases from V and 3 bases from J; bases unmatched to any gene: 7. This CDR3 region has 13 residues. CDR1 GTSNPN and CDR2 SVGIG come from the germline V gene (reference sequence). The CDR3 loop is CAGTRGSTDTQYF. CDR3 DNA sequence: TGTGCCGGGACTAGAGGATCGACAGATACGCAGTATTTT.

This chain uses TRBV3-1 (or the pseudogene TRBV3-2) with TRBJ1-3; no clear D gene. Germline CDR1 reads LGHDT; CDR2 reads YNNKEL (reference sequence). V gave up 3 bases and J gave up 0 bases, with 9 bases separating them. This CDR3 has 15 residues. CDR3 in amino acids: CASSQNHGSGNTIYF. In nucleotides, the CDR3 is TGTGCCAGCAGCCAGAACCACGGCTCTGGAAACACCATATATTTT.

This chain joins TRBV28 and TRBJ1-4; 9 nucleotides line up with TRBD1. The CDR3 covers 15 residues. CDR1 MDHEN and CDR2 SYDVKM come from the germline V gene. J was trimmed by 8 bases and V by 5 bases; bases with no gene match: 9. This CDR3 is CASSLRTGEGEKLFF. The CDR3 DNA is TGTGCCAGCAGTCTTCGGACAGGGGAAGGGGAAAAACTGTTTTTT.

The rearrangement links TRBV11-3 to TRBJ2-1; 14 bases agree with TRBD2. CDR3 length equals 16 residues. CDR1 is SGHNT and CDR2 is YENEEA in the germline V gene. Trimming took 5 bases from V and 7 from J; bases not matched to a gene: 7. The CDR3 protein is CASSGGGLAGANEQFF. In DNA form, the CDR3 reads TGTGCCAGCAGCGGGGGGGGACTAGCGGGAGCTAATGAGCAGTTCTTC.

The V gene is TRBV12-3 or TRBV12-4, the J gene TRBJ1-2; 8 bases align to TRBD1. Germline trimming cut 5 bases from V and 7 bases from J; bases unmatched to any gene: 3. The CDR3 has 12 amino acids. The DNA of the CDR3 is TGTGCCAGCAGTCCAGGGGGCGGTGGCTACACCTTC. Its translation is CASSPGGGGYTF.

The V and J genes are TRBV19 and TRBJ2-3; the D gene is possibly TRBD1 (6 bases). The V gene lost 5 bases and the J gene lost 0 bases, with 18 bases spanning the gap. This CDR3 region has 17 residues. CDR1 LNHDA and CDR2 SQIVND come from the germline V gene (reference sequence). CDR3 in amino acids: CASSARRGLASTDTQYF. DNA of the CDR3: TGTGCCAGTAGTGCCCGCAGGGGCCTCGCTAGCACAGATACGCAGTATTTT.

The sample holds a few counts of this clone. The rearrangement links TRBV6-6 to TRBJ1-1; D ambiguous. CDR3 length: 12 amino acids. The V gene lost 6 bases and the J gene lost 4 bases, with 9 bases spanning the gap. Germline V gene data show CDR1 as MNHNY and CDR2 as SVGAGI (reference sequence). Here the CDR3 reads CASSPLSTEAFF. The CDR3 coding sequence is TGTGCCAGCAGCCCACTGAGCACTGAAGCTTTCTTT.

This sequence joins TRBV7-2 and TRBJ2-1; D ambiguous. Trimming pared 1 base from V and 8 bases from J, leaving 15 bases between. Per the germline V gene, CDR1 is SGHTA and CDR2 is FQGNSA. This CDR3 spans 15 amino acids. This CDR3 reads CASSLVGAILYEQFF. The CDR3 region has the DNA TGTGCCAGCAGCTTAGTCGGAGCCATACTGTATGAGCAGTTCTTC.

This chain uses TRBV5-5 with TRBJ1-3; D uncertain. Germline V lookup: CDR1 SGHKS, CDR2 YYEKEE (reference sequence). The CDR3 is made up of 14 amino acids. V lost 3 bases and J 1 base, leaving 8 bases between the germline ends. The CDR3 nucleotides read TGTGCCAGCAGCTCCGGAGGTTCTGGAAACACCATATATTTT. This encodes CASSSGGSGNTIYF.

V usage is TRBV5-1 and J usage is TRBJ2-1; 13 nucleotides line up with TRBD2. Trimming took 2 bases from V and 9 from J; bases not matched to a gene: 17. CDR3 size: 19 residues. Germline V gene sequence: CDR1 SGHRS, CDR2 YFSETQ. In DNA form, the CDR3 reads TGCGCCAGCAGCTTACTACTCTTAGAGACTAGCGGGAGGCACGGTGAGCAGTTCTTC. This translates into CASSLLLLETSGRHGEQFF.

The chain combines TRBV20-1 with TRBJ1-2; D not resolved. This CDR3 contains 12 residues. The V gene's germline CDR1 is DFQATT and CDR2 SNEGSKA (reference sequence). Trimming removed 3 bases at V and 2 bases at J, with 7 bases between. The CDR3 DNA sequence: TGCAGTGCTAGTCCCAGGAACTATGGCTACACCTTC. Translated, it gives CSASPRNYGYTF.

V gene TRBV4-3 combines with J gene TRBJ1-2; D is undetermined. The CDR3 is made up of 15 amino acids. Trimming took 0 bases from V and 6 from J, leaving 14 bases between them. The germline V gene has CDR1 LGHNA and CDR2 YSLEER. CDR3 sequence (DNA): TGCGCCAGCAGCCAAGATCAATGGGGAGGGAATGGCTACACCTTC. Protein: CASSQDQWGGNGYTF.

The chain is built from TRBV28 and TRBJ2-7; 8 positions match TRBD1. CDR3 length: 16 amino acids. V trimming: 7 bases; J trimming: 2 bases; junction bases outside the gene matches: 13. The germline CDR1 and CDR2 sequences are MDHEN and SYDVKM. DNA of the CDR3: TGTGCCAGCAACTCCAGGACAGGGAGTGTGCCCTACGAGCAGTACTTC. Its translation is CASNSRTGSVPYEQYF.

J is TRBJ2-3 and V is TRBV3-1 (or the pseudogene TRBV3-2); a weak D match, TRBD2 (7 bases). Trimming shortened V by 3 bases and J by 3 bases, and 10 bases separated the two germline ends. Germline assignment: CDR1 LGHDT and CDR2 YNNKEL (reference sequence). The CDR3 totals 14 residues. CDR3 sequence: CASSQGGPTDTQYF. The CDR3 DNA sequence: TGTGCCAGCAGCCAGGGGGGGCCTACAGATACGCAGTATTTT.

This sequence joins TRBV6-6 and TRBJ2-1; 10 nucleotides align to TRBD2. The germline CDR1 and CDR2 sequences are MNHNY and SVGAGI (reference sequence). The CDR3 is 14 residues long. V shed 4 bases, J shed 7 bases, and the junction held 4 bases outside the gene matches. DNA of the CDR3: TGTGCCAGCAGTTTAGCGGGAGGCGCTAATGAGCAGTTCTTC. Translation: CASSLAGGANEQFF.

The chain recombines TRBV29-1 with TRBJ1-1; 7 bases fit TRBD1. The germline gives CDR1 SQVTM, CDR2 ANQGSEA. J gave up 4 bases and V 7 bases, and 9 bases lay outside the gene matches. The CDR3 has 13 residues. The DNA of the CDR3 is TGCAGCGCTCCGCTGGGACAGCGCACTGAAGCTTTCTTT. Its protein is CSAPLGQRTEAFF.

The sample holds one count of this clone. V usage is TRBV19 and J usage is TRBJ1-5; 7 positions agree with TRBD1. The CDR3 extends over 15 amino acids. Germline CDR1 and CDR2: LNHDA and SQIVND (reference sequence). With 5 bases clipped from V and 4 bases from J, the junction kept 8 bases outside the gene matches. In nucleotides, the CDR3 is TGTGCCAGTAGTGCCTGGGACAGCATTAATCAGCCCCAGCATTTT. It translates to CASSAWDSINQPQHF. Full variable domain (missing parts from reference TRBV19 and TRBJ1-5): DGGITQSPKYLFRKEGQNVTLSCEQNLNHDAMYWYRQDPGQGLRLIYYSQIVNDFQKGDIAEGYSVSREKKESFPLTVTSAQKNPTAFYLCASSAWDSINQPQHFGDGTRLSIL.

The chain joins TRBV27 to TRBJ2-1, with TRBD2 matching over 7 bases. The V gene's germline CDR1 is MNHEY and CDR2 SMNVEV (reference sequence). The CDR3 is made up of 17 amino acids. The trim removed 5 bases at V and 3 bases at J, leaving 13 bases unmatched. DNA of the CDR3: TGTGCCAGCAGTCCGCCGACCCTAGCGGCCTTCTACAATGAGCAGTTCTTC. It translates to CASSPPTLAAFYNEQFF.

This clone came up a few times. The genes are TRBV16 and TRBJ1-5; maybe TRBD1 (5 bases). Germline V gene lookup returns CDR1 KGHSY and CDR2 FQNENV. CDR3 size: 14 residues. V was shortened by 4 bases and J by 3 bases, with 10 bases between the two germline ends. In DNA form, the CDR3 reads TGTGCCAGCAGCCGACAGTTTGCCAATCAGCCCCAGCATTTT. Translated, it gives CASSRQFANQPQHF.